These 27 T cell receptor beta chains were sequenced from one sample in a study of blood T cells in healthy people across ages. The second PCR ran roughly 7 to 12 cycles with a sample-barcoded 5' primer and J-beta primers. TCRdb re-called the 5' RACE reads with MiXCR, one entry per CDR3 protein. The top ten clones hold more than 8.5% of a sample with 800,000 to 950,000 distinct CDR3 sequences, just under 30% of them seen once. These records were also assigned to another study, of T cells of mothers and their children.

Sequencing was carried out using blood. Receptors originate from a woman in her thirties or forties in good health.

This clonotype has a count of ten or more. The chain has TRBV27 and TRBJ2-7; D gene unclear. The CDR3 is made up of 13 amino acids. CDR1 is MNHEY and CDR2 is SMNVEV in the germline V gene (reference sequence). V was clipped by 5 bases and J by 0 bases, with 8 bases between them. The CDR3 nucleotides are TGTGCCAGCAGTCAGAAATCCTCCTACGAGCAGTACTTC. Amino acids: CASSQKSSYEQYF.

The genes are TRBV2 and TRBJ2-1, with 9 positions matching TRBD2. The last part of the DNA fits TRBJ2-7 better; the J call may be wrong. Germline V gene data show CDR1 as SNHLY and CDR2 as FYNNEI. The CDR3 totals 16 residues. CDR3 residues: CASSERGTSPYNEQYF. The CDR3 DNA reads TGTGCCAGCAGTGAGAGGGGGACTAGCCCCTACAATGAGCAGTACTTC.

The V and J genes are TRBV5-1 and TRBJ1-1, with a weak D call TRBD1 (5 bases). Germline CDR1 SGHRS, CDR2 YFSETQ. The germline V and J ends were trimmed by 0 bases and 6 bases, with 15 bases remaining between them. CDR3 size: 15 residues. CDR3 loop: CASSLDLDRGAEAFF. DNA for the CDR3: TGCGCCAGCAGCTTGGATCTGGATAGGGGCGCTGAAGCTTTCTTT.

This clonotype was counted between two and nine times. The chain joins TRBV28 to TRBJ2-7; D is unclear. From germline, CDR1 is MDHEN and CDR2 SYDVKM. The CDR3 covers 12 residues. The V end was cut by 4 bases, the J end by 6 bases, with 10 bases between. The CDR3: CASSSTSVEQYF. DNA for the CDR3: TGTGCCAGCAGTTCTACCTCCGTCGAGCAGTACTTC.

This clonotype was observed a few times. CDR3 in amino acids: CSARPFRGTGYIEQYF. In DNA form, the CDR3 reads TGCAGTGCTAGACCCTTTAGAGGGACAGGGTATATTGAGCAGTACTTC. The gene calls are TRBV20-1 and TRBJ2-7, with TRBD1 matching 9 bases. V shed 2 bases, J shed 7 bases, and the junction held 15 bases outside the gene matches. CDR1 and CDR2 (germline): DFQATT, SNEGSKA (reference sequence). CDR3 length equals 16 residues.

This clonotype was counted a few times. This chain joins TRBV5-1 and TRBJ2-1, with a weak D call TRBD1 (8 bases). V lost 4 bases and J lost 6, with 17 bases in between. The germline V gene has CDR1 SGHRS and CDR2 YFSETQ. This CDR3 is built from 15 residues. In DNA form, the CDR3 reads TGCGCCAGCAGCACGGGACAGGTAGCGGGCAATGAGCAGTTCTTC. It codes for CASSTGQVAGNEQFF.

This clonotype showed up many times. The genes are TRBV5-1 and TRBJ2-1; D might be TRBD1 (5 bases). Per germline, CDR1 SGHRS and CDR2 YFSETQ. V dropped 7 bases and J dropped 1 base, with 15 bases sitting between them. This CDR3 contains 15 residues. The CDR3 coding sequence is TGCGCCAGCTCCCCAGGGTGGTGGTCCTACAATGAGCAGTTCTTC. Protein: CASSPGWWSYNEQFF. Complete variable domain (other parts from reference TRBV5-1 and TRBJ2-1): KAGVTQTPRYLIKTRGQQVTLSCSPISGHRSVSWYQQTPGQGLQFLFEYFSETQRNKGNFPGRFSGRQFSNSRSEMNVSTLELGDSALYLCASSPGWWSYNEQFFGPGTRLTVL.

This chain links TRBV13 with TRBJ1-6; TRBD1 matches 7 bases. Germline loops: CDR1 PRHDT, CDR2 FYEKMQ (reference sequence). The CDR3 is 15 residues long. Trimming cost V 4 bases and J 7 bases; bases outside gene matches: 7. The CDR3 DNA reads TGTGCCAGCAGCTACAGACAGGGTCTGAATTCACCCCTCCACTTT. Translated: CASSYRQGLNSPLHF.

For the CDR3, the DNA is TGTGCCAGCAGTTTCTGGCAGTCGGGCACTGAAGCTTTCTTT. It translates to CASSFWQSGTEAFF. The chain has TRBV12-3 or TRBV12-4 and TRBJ1-1; D gene ambiguous. This CDR3 is 14 amino acids long. V was pared by 3 bases and J by 4 bases, with 12 bases between.

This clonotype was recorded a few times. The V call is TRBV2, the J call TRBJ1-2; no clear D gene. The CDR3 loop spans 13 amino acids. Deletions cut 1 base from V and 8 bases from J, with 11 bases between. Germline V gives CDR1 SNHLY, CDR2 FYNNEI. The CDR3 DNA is TGTGCCAGCAGTGAAGGGCCCAACGGAGGCTACACCTTC. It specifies CASSEGPNGGYTF.

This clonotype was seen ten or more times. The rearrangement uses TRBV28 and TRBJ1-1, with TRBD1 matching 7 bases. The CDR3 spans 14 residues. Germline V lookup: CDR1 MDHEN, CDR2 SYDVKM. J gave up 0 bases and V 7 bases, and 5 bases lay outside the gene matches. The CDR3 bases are TGTGCCAGCAATACAGGGGCGCTGAACACTGAAGCTTTCTTT. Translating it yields CASNTGALNTEAFF. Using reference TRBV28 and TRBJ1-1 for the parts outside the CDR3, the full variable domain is DVKVTQSSRYLVKRTGEKVFLECVQDMDHENMFWYRQDPGLGLRLIYFSYDVKMKEKGDIPEGYSVSREKKERFSLILESASTNQTSMYLCASNTGALNTEAFFGQGTRLTVV.

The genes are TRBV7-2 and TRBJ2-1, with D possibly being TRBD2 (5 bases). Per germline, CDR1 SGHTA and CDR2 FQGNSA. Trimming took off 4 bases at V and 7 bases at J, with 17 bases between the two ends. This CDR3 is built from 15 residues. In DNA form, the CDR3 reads TGTGCCAGCAGCTCCTGGCGGGCTAGACTAAATGAGCAGTTCTTC. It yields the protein CASSSWRARLNEQFF. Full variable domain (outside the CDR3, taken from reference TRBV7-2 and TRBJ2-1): GAGVSQSPSNKVTEKGKDVELRCDPISGHTALYWYRQSLGQGLEFLIYFQGNSAPDKSGLPSDRFSAERTGGSVSTLTIQRTQQEDSAVYLCASSSWRARLNEQFFGPGTRLTVL.

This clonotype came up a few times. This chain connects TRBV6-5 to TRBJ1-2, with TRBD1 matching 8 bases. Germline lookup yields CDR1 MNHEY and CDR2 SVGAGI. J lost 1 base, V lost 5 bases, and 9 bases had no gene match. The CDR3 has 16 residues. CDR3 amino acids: CASSIRPDRVNYGYTF. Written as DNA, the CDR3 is TGTGCCAGCAGTATCCGCCCGGACAGGGTTAACTATGGCTACACCTTC.

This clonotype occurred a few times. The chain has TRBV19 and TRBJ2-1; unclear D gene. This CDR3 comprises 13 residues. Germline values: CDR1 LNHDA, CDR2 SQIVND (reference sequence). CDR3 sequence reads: CVTLDLFYNEQFF. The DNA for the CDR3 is TGTGTCACCTTGGACCTATTCTACAATGAGCAGTTCTTC.

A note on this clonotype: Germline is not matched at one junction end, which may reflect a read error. CDR3 nucleotide sequence: TGTGCCACCAGTGGAAGGGGCGATAGCAATCTGCCCCAGCATTTT. Translating it yields CATSGRGDSNLPQHF. V is TRBV24-1 and J is TRBJ1-5; D might be TRBD1 (5 bases). Germline assignment: CDR1 KGHDR and CDR2 SFDVKD. The CDR3 covers 15 residues.

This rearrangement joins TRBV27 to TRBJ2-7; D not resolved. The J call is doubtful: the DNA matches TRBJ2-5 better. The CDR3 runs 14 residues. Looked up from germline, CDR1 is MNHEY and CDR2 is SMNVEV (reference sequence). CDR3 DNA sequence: TGTGCCAGCAGTTTGGGCCGTAAGGGTGAGACCCAGTACTTC. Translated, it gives CASSLGRKGETQYF.

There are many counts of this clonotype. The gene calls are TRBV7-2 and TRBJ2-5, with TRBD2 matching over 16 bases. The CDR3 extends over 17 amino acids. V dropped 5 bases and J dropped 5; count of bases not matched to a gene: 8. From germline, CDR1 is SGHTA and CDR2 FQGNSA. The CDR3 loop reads CASSPGTSGGAWETQYF. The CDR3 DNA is TGTGCCAGCAGCCCCGGGACTAGCGGGGGGGCGTGGGAGACCCAGTACTTC.

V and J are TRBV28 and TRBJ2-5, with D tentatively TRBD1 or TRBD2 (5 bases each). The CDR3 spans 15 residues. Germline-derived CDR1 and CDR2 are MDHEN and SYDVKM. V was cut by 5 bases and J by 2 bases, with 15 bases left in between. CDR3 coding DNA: TGTGCCAGCAGTCGGGACCGTCCCCGTCAAGAGACCCAGTACTTC. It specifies CASSRDRPRQETQYF.

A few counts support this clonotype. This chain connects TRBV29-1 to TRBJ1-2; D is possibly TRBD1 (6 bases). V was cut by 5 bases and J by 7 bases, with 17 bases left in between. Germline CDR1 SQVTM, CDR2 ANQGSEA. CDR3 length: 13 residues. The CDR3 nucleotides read TGCAGCGTTTCGCCGGGGGGCGTTGGTGGCTACACCTTC. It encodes CSVSPGGVGGYTF.

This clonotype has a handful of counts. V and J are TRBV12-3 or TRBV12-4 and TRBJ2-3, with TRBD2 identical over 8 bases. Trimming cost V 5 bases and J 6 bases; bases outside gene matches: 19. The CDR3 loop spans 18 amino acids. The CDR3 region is CASSILLTGGTFRDTQYF. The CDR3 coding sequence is TGTGCCAGCAGTATCCTCCTTACGGGGGGGACCTTCAGGGATACGCAGTATTTT.

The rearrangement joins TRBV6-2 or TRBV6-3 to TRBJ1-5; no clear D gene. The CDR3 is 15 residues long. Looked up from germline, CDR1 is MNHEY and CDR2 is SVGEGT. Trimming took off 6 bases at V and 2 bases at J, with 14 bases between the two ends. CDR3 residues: CASRTTRHGNQPQHF. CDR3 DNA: TGTGCCAGCAGGACCACCAGGCACGGCAATCAGCCCCAGCATTTT.

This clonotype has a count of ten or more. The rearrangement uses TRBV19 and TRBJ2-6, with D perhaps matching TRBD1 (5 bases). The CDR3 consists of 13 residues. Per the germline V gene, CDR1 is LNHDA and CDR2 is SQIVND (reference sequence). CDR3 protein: CAVRVSGANVLTF. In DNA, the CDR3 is TGTGCGGTCAGGGTCTCTGGGGCCAACGTCCTGACTTTC.

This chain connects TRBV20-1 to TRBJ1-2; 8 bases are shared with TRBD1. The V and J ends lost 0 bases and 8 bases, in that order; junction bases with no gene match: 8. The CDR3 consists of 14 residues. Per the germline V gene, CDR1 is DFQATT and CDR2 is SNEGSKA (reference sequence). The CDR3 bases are TGCAGTGCTAGAGAAGGGGACAGGCCTCGAGGCTACACCTTC. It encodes CSAREGDRPRGYTF.

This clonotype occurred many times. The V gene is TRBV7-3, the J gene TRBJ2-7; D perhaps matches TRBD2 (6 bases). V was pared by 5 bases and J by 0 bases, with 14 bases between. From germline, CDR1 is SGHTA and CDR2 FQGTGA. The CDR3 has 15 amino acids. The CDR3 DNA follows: TGTGCCAGCAGCCCGGGTTCGGGGGTCTCCTACGAGCAGTACTTC. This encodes CASSPGSGVSYEQYF.

CDR3 nucleotide sequence: TGCGCCAGCAACGCGGAAGGGACAGCCGGTAACTATGGCTACACCTTC. Translated, it gives CASNAEGTAGNYGYTF. The chain joins TRBV4-1 to TRBJ1-2; TRBD1 agrees at 7 bases. Germline CDR1 and CDR2: MGHRA and YSYEKL. The J segment lost 1 base and the V segment lost 7 bases, leaving 12 bases of the junction unmatched. This CDR3 spans 16 amino acids.

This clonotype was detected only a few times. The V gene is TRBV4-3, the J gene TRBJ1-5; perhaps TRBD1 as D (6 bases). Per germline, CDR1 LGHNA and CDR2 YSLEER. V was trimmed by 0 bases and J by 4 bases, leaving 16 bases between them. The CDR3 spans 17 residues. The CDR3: CASSQDRFYGTNQPQHF. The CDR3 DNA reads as TGCGCCAGCAGCCAAGATCGGTTTTACGGGACAAATCAGCCCCAGCATTTT.

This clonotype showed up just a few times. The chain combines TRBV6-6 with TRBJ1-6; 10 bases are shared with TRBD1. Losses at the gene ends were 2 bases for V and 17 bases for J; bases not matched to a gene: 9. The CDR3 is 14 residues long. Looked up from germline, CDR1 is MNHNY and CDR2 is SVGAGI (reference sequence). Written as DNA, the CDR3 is TGTGCCAGCAGTTACGGGAACATAGGGACAGGGGTCCACTTT. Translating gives CASSYGNIGTGVHF.